A single T cell receptor beta chain is shown here with its context. Its cognate antigen is unknown. CDR1 is SGHNT and CDR2 is YYREEE in the germline V gene (reference sequence). This CDR3 spans 18 amino acids. V lost 4 bases, J lost 2 bases, and 9 bases stayed unmatched. Eligibility required adulthood, ileal or ileocolonic Crohn's disease and indicated ileocolonic resection. The source of the sample is a study of T cell repertoires in ileal Crohn's disease. Study details: Patients had a median roughly 8-year disease duration, and less than 40% were active smokers. About half of patients got postoperative therapy: approximately twelve thiopurines, around 20 anti-TNF.

Produced via immunoSEQ multiplex PCR; TCRdb's table is partial and in-frame only. The sample shows approximately 3,600 clones, less than 75% of them seen only once. Study-level results: Mucosal expansions were suggested to be mainly CD8 T cells.

The clonotype comes from an adult with Crohn's disease. The rearrangement links TRBV5-4 to TRBJ2-6, with 10 bases matching TRBD1. Sequencing used ileal tissue. CDR3 coding DNA: TGTGCCAGCAGCAGCATGACAGGGGGCCCCACTGGGGCCAACGTCCTGACTTTC. Protein product: CASSSMTGGPTGANVLTF. Filled out from reference TRBV5-4 and TRBJ2-6, the complete variable domain reads ETGVTQSPTHLIKTRGQQVTLRCSSQSGHNTVSWYQQALGQGPQFIFQYYREEENGRGNFPPRFSGLQFPNYSSELNVNALELDDSALYLCASSSMTGGPTGANVLTFGAGSRLTVL.